The rows below give T cell receptor beta chains drawn from one sample of a study of CD8 T cells in Susac syndrome. One entry per CDR3 protein, called by TCRdb with MiXCR from the immunoSEQ multiplex PCR reads. The sample lists roughly 89,000 distinct CDR3 sequences; about 95% were seen once. Source material: CD8+ T cells from PBMCs. Every receptor here comes from a human donor with Susac syndrome. The CDR3 runs from the conserved cysteine through the conserved F or W. Fields, in order: D gene, clone size, CDR3 length, V gene, J gene, CDR3 DNA, CDR3 protein. D genes are given only for firm matches. Clone size is stated in some rows and not others, as once, few, many or a class when expanded.

d_gene: NA; abundance: once; len: 13; v_gene: TRBV5-4; j_gene: TRBJ2-1; CDR3nt: TGTGCCAGCAGCTCGGGGCCTTACAATGAGCAGTTCTTC; CDR3aa: CASSSGPYNEQFF
d_gene: NA; abundance: NA; len: 16; v_gene: TRBV11-1; j_gene: TRBJ1-1; CDR3nt: TGTGCCAGCAGCTTAGCAACCTGGACTCCTATCACTGAAGCTTTCTTT; CDR3aa: CASSLATWTPITEAFF
d_gene: TRBD1; abundance: NA; len: 16; v_gene: TRBV6-5; j_gene: TRBJ1-6; CDR3nt: TGTGCCAGCAGTTACCCACAGGGGATGGGGAATTCACCCCTCCACTTT; CDR3aa: CASSYPQGMGNSPLHF
d_gene: NA; abundance: NA; len: 15; v_gene: TRBV7-9; j_gene: TRBJ2-4; CDR3nt: TGTGCCAGCAGCCCGAGTGAAGCCGCCAAAAACATTCAGTACTTC; CDR3aa: CASSPSEAAKNIQYF
d_gene: TRBD1; abundance: NA; len: 14; v_gene: TRBV5-1; j_gene: TRBJ2-1; CDR3nt: TGCGCCAGCAGCCCATGGACAGGAGAAGGTGAGCAGTTCTTC; CDR3aa: CASSPWTGEGEQFF
d_gene: NA; abundance: NA; len: 16; v_gene: TRBV7-9; j_gene: TRBJ2-7; CDR3nt: TGTGCCAGCAGCAACCAAGACACCCGACGCTCCTACGAGCAGTACTTC; CDR3aa: CASSNQDTRRSYEQYF
d_gene: NA; abundance: NA; len: 14; v_gene: TRBV29-1; j_gene: TRBJ2-2; CDR3nt: TGCAGCGTTGTTGGGGACTGGAACACCGGGGAGCTGTTTTTT; CDR3aa: CSVVGDWNTGELFF
d_gene: NA; abundance: once; len: 14; v_gene: TRBV9; j_gene: TRBJ2-1; CDR3nt: TGTGCCAGCAGCGAAAGGGACCTGGGGAATGAGCAGTTCTTC; CDR3aa: CASSERDLGNEQFF
d_gene: NA; abundance: NA; len: 15; v_gene: TRBV18; j_gene: TRBJ2-7; CDR3nt: TGTGCCAGCTCACCCGGGACACCATCCTCCTACGAGCAGTACTTC; CDR3aa: CASSPGTPSSYEQYF
d_gene: NA; abundance: NA; len: 15; v_gene: TRBV7-3; j_gene: TRBJ2-7; CDR3nt: TGTGCCAGCAGCTTATCCGTTGGTGCGACCTACGAGCAGTACTTC; CDR3aa: CASSLSVGATYEQYF
d_gene: NA; abundance: NA; len: 12; v_gene: TRBV4-2; j_gene: TRBJ2-1; CDR3nt: TGTGCCAGCAGCCCCCGGTTGTCCGAGCAGTTCTTC; CDR3aa: CASSPRLSEQFF
d_gene: TRBD1; abundance: NA; len: 15; v_gene: TRBV9; j_gene: TRBJ1-5; CDR3nt: TGTGCCAGCAGCACCGGACAGGGTCGCAATCAGCCCCAGCATTTT; CDR3aa: CASSTGQGRNQPQHF
d_gene: NA; abundance: NA; len: 11; v_gene: TRBV29-1; j_gene: TRBJ1-2; CDR3nt: TGCAGCGTGCCAGGAGACTATGGCTACACCTTC; CDR3aa: CSVPGDYGYTF
d_gene: NA; abundance: NA; len: 14; v_gene: TRBV9; j_gene: TRBJ1-2; CDR3nt: TGTGCCAGCAGCGAGGGGGACGCCCTCGGGGGCTACACCTTC; CDR3aa: CASSEGDALGGYTF
d_gene: TRBD1; abundance: NA; len: 14; v_gene: TRBV20-1; j_gene: TRBJ2-5; CDR3nt: TGCAGTGCTAGGAGGGACAGCGCTCAAGAGACCCAGTACTTC; CDR3aa: CSARRDSAQETQYF